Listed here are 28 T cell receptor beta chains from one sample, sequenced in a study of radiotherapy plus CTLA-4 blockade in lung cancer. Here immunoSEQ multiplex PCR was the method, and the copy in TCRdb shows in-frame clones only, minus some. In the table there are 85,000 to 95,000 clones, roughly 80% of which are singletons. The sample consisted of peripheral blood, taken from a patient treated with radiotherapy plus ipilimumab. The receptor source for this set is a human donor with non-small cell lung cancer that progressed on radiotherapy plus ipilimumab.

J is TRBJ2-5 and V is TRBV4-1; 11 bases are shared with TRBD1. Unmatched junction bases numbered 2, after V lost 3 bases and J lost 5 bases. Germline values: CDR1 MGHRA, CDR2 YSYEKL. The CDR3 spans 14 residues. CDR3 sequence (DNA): TGCGCCAGCAGCCAGGACAGGGGGCGGGAGACCCAGTACTTC. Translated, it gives CASSQDRGRETQYF.

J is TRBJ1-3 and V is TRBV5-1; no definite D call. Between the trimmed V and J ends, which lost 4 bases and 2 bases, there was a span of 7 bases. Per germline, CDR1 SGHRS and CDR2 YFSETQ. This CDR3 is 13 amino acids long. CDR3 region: CASSDLPGNTIYF. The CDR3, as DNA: TGCGCCAGCAGCGACCTACCTGGAAACACCATATATTTT.

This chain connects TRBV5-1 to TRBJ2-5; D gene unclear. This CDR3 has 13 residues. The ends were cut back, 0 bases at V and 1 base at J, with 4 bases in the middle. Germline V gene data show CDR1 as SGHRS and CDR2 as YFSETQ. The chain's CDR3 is CASSLGSQETQYF. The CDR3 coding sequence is TGCGCCAGCAGCTTGGGCAGCCAAGAGACCCAGTACTTC.

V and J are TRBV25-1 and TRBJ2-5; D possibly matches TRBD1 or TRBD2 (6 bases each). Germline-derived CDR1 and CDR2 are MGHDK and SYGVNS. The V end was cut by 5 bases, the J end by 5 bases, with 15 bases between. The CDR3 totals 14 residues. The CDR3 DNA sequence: TGTGCCAGCAGTAGAACCGGGGGCTGGGAGACCCAGTACTTC. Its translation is CASSRTGGWETQYF.

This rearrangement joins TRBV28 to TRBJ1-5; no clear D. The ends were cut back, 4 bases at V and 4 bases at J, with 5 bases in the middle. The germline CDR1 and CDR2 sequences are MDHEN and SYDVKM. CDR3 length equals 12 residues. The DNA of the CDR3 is TGTGCCAGCAGTTCTACTAATCAGCCCCAGCATTTT. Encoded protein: CASSSTNQPQHF.

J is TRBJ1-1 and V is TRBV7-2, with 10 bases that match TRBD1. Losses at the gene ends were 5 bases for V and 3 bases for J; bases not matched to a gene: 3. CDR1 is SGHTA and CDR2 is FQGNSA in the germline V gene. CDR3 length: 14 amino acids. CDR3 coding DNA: TGTGCCAGCAGCCCCGGGACAGGGGACACTGAAGCTTTCTTT. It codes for CASSPGTGDTEAFF. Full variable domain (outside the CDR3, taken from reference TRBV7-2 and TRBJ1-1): GAGVSQSPSNKVTEKGKDVELRCDPISGHTALYWYRQSLGQGLEFLIYFQGNSAPDKSGLPSDRFSAERTGGSVSTLTIQRTQQEDSAVYLCASSPGTGDTEAFFGQGTRLTVV.

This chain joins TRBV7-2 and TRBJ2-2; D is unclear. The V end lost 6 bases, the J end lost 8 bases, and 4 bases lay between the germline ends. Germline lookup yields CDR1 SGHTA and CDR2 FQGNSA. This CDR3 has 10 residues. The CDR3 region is CASRSGELFF. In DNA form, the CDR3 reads TGTGCCAGCAGATCTGGGGAGCTGTTTTTT.

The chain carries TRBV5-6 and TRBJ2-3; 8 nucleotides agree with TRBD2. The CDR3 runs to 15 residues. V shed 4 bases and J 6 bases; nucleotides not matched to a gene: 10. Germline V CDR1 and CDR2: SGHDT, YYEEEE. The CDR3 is CASSHRGGVGDTQYF. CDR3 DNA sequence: TGTGCCAGCAGCCACCGGGGGGGAGTGGGCGATACGCAGTATTTT.

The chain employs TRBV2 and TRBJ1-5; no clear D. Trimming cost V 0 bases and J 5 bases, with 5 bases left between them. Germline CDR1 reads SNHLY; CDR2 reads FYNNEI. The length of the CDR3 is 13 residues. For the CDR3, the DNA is TGTGCCAGCAGTGAAGCGCCCCATCAGCCCCAGCATTTT. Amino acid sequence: CASSEAPHQPQHF.

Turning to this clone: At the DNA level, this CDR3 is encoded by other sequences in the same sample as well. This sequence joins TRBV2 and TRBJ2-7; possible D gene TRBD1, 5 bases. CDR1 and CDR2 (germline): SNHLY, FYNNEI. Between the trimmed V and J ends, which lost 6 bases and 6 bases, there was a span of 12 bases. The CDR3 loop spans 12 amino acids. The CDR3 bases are TGTGCCAGCAGAGGACAATTGGGCGAGCAGTACTTC. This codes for CASRGQLGEQYF.

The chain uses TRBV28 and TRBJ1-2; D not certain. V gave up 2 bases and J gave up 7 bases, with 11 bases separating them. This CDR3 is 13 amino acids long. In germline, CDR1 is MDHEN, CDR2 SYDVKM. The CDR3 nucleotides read TGTGCCAGCAGTTTAAACCTAGTCCCTGGCTACACCTTC. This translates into CASSLNLVPGYTF.

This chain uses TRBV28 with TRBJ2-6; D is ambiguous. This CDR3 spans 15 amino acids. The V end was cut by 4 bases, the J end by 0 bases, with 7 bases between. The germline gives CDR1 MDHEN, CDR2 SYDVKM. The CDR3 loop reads CASSYSLSGANVLTF. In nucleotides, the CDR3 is TGTGCCAGCAGTTACTCCCTCTCTGGGGCCAACGTCCTGACTTTC.

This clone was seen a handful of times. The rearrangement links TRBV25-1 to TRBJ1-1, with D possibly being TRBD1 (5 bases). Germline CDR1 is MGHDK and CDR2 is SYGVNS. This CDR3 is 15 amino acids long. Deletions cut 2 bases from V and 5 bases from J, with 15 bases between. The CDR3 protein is CASSETGALRTEAFF. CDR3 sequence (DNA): TGTGCCAGCAGTGAAACTGGGGCGCTGCGAACTGAAGCTTTCTTT.

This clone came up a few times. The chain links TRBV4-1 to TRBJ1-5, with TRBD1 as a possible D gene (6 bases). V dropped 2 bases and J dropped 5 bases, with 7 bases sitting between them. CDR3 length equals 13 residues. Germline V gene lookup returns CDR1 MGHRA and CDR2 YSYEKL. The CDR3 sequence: CASSQQGYQPQHF. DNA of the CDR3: TGCGCCAGCAGCCAACAGGGGTATCAGCCCCAGCATTTT.

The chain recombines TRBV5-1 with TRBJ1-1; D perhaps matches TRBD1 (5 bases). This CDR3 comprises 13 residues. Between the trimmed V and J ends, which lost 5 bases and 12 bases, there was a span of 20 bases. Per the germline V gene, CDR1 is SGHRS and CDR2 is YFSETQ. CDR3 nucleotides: TGCGCCAGCAGTCTGGAGGGGTTCCCCTCGCCTTTCTTT. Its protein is CASSLEGFPSPFF.

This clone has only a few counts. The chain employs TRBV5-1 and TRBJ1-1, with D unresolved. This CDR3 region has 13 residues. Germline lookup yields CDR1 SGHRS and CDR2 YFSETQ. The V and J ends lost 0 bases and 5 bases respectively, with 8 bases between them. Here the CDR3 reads CASSLDLRTEAFF. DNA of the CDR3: TGCGCCAGCAGCTTGGATCTACGAACTGAAGCTTTCTTT.

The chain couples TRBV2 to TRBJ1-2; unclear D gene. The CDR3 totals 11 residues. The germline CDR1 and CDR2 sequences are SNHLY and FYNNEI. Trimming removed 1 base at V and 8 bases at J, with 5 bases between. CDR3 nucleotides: TGTGCCAGCAGTGAAGAGGCAGGCTACACCTTC. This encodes CASSEEAGYTF.

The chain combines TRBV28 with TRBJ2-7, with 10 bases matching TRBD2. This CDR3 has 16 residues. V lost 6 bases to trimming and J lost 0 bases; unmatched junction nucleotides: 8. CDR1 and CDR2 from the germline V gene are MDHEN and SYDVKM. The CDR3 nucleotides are TGTGCCAGCAGCCTTAGCGGGAGGCCTTCCTCCTACGAGCAGTACTTC. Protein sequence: CASSLSGRPSSYEQYF.

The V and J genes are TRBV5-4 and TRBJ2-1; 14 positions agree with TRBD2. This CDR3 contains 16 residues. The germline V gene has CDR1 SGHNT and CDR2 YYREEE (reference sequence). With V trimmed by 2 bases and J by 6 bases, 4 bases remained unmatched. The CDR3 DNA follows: TGTGCCAGCAGCTTTCGACTAGCGGGAGGGGGCAATGAGCAGTTCTTC. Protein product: CASSFRLAGGGNEQFF.

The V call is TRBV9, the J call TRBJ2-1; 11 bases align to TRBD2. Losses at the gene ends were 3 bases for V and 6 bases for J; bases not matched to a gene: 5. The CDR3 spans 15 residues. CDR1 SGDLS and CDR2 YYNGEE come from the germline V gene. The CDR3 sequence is CASSALAGGLNEQFF. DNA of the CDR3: TGTGCCAGCAGCGCCCTAGCGGGAGGCCTCAATGAGCAGTTCTTC.

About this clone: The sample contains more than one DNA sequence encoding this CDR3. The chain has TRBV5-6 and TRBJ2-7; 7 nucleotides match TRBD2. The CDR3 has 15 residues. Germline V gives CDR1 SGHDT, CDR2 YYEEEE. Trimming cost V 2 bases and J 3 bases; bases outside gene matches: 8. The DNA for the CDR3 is TGTGCCAGCAGCTTCTCCGGGACTACCGACTACGAGCAGTACTTC. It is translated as CASSFSGTTDYEQYF. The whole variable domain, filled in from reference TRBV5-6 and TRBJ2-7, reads DAGVTQSPTHLIKTRGQQVTLRCSPKSGHDTVSWYQQALGQGPQFIFQYYEEEERQRGNFPDRFSGHQFPNYSSELNVNALLLGDSALYLCASSFSGTTDYEQYFGPGTRLTVT.

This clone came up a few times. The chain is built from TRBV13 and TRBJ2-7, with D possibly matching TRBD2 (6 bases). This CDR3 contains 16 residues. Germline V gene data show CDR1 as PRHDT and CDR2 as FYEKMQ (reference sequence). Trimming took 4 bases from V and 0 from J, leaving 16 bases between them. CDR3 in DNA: TGTGCCAGCAGCTCTGGAGGGCGCGATAGCTCCTACGAGCAGTACTTC. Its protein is CASSSGGRDSSYEQYF.

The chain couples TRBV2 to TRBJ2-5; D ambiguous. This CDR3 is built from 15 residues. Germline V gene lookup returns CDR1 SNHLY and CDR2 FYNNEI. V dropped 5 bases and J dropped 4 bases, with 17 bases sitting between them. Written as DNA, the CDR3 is TGTGCCAGCAGTAGAGAGGCGATTTTCACAGAGACCCAGTACTTC. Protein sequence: CASSREAIFTETQYF.

The CDR3 here is CASSASGRATDTQYF. In DNA, the CDR3 is TGTGCCAGCAGCGCTAGCGGGAGAGCCACAGATACGCAGTATTTT. The chain is built from TRBV9 and TRBJ2-3; 10 bases agree with TRBD2. V lost 3 bases, J lost 2 bases, and 3 bases stayed unmatched. The CDR3 contains 15 residues. Germline assignment: CDR1 SGDLS and CDR2 YYNGEE.

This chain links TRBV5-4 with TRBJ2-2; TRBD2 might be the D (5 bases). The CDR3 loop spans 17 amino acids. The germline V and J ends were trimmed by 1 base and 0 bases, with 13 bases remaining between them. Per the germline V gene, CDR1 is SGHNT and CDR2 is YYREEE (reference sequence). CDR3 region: CASSLSPRRTNTGELFF. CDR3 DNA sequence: TGTGCCAGCAGCTTGTCTCCCCGGAGGACGAACACCGGGGAGCTGTTTTTT.

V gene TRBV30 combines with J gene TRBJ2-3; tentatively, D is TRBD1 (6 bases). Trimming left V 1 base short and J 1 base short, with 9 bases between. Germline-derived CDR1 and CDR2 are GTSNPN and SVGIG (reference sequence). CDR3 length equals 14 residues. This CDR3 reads CAWSAAGGTDTQYF. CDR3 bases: TGTGCCTGGAGTGCTGCAGGGGGCACAGATACGCAGTATTTT.

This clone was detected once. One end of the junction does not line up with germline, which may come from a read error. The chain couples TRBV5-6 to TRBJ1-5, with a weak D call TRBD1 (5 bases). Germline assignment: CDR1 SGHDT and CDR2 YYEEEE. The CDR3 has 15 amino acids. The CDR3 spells CTSSHQGNSNQPQHF. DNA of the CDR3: TGTACCAGCAGCCATCAGGGAAATAGCAATCAGCCCCAGCATTTT.

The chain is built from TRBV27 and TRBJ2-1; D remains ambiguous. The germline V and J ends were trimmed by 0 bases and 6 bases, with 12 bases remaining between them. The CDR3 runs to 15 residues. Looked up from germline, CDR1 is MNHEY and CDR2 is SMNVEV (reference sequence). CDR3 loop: CASSLSISSPNEQFF. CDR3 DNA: TGTGCCAGCAGTTTATCGATTAGCTCTCCCAATGAGCAGTTCTTC.